A single T cell receptor (beta chain) is shown here with its context. Original processing methods: From reference gene primer amplification, estimates of nucleated cell counts were derived. Clones were read by immunoSEQ multiplex PCR, and TCRdb kept only the in-frame ones, dropping some. From that table come the V and J calls and clone size; the DNA was used to work out D and trimming. Among about 96,000 clones listed, 70% to 90% were seen once. This entry is derived from a study of blood T cell repertoires in COVID-19. Study context: Sources were T cells, B-cell-depleted T cells, or PBMCs; the material itself was cDNA or gDNA.

Germline trimming cut 6 bases from V and 4 bases from J; bases unmatched to any gene: 11. Looked up from germline, CDR1 is SQVTM and CDR2 is ANQGSEA. CDR3 length equals 15 residues. Recruited during active infection, patients (from Seattle) were subsequently followed longitudinally. The clonotype originates from a human donor with COVID-19, enrolled during active disease. The donor label of this sample is uncertain. V and J are TRBV29-1 and TRBJ2-7; 11 nucleotides agree with TRBD1. The material sequenced was peripheral blood. CDR3 DNA: TGCAGCGTGCGGGGGACAGGGGGTATTCTATACGAGCAGTACTTC. Translated, it gives CSVRGTGGILYEQYF.